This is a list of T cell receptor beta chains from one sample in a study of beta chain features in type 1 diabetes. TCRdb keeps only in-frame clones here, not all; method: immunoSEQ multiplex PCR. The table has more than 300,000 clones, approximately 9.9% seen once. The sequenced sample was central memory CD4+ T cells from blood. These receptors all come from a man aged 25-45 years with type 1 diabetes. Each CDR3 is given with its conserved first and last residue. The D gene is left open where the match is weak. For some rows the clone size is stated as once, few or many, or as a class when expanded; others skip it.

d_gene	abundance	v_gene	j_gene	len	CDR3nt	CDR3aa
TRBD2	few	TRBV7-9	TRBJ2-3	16	TGTGCCAGCAGCCCGACCGGGACTAGCATCACAGATACGCAGTATTTT	CASSPTGTSITDTQYF
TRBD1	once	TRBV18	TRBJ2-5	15	TGTGCCAGCTCACTCGGGACAGCGCGAGAAGAGACCCAGTACTTC	CASSLGTAREETQYF
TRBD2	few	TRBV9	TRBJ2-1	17	TGTGCCAGCAGCGTAGCCGGGCGTCGGGGGGTGATTAATGAGCAGTTCTTC	CASSVAGRRGVINEQFF
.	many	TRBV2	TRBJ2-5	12	TGTGCCAGCAGGTGGGGCCGGGAGACCCAGTACTTC	CASRWGRETQYF
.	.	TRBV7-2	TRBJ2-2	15	TGTGCCAGCAGCTTAGGGTTCGAGAGCACCGGGGAGCTGTTTTTT	CASSLGFESTGELFF
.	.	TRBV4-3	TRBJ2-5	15	TGCGCCAGCAGCCGGGGGACCAGGGCCCAAGAGACCCAGTACTTC	CASSRGTRAQETQYF
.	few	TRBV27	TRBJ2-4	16	TGTGCCAGCAGTCCAACAGGGAGGGGAGCCAAAAACATTCAGTACTTC	CASSPTGRGAKNIQYF
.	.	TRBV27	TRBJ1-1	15	TGTGCCAGCAGCCGAACGGGGCTGATGAACACTGAAGCTTTCTTT	CASSRTGLMNTEAFF
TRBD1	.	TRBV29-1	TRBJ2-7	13	TGCAGCGTTGGCGGGGCCAGGGGGCTTGAGCAGTACTTC	CSVGGARGLEQYF
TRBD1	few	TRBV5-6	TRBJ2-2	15	TGTGCCAGCAGCGATCGGGACAGCCACACCGGGGAGCTGTTTTTT	CASSDRDSHTGELFF
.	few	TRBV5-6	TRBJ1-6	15	TGTGCCAGCAGCCGACGGACAGTGACCAATTCACCCCTCCACTTT	CASSRRTVTNSPLHF
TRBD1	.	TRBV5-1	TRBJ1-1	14	TGCGCCAGCAGCTTTACAGGGGGAAACGATGAAGCTTTCTTT	CASSFTGGNDEAFF
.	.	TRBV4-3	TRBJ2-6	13	TGCGCCAGCAGCCCCTCTGGGGCCAACGTCCTGACTTTC	CASSPSGANVLTF
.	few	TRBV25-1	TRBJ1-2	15	TGTGCCAGCAGTGATCCTGCGACAGGTCAGAATGGCTACACCTTC	CASSDPATGQNGYTF
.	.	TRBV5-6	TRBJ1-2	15	TGTGCCAGCAGCCTTCAGGGGCGCCCCAACTATGGCTACACCTTC	CASSLQGRPNYGYTF
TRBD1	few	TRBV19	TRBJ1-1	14	TGTGCCAGTAGTATCCCGGGACAGGCCACTGAAGCTTTCTTT	CASSIPGQATEAFF
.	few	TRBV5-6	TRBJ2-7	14	TGTGCCAGCAGCTTAGTGACAGGAGGATACGAGCAGTACTTC	CASSLVTGGYEQYF
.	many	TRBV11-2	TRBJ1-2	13	TGTGCCAGCAGCTTATTAGCACAGCGGGGCTACACCTTC	CASSLLAQRGYTF
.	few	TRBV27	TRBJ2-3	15	TGTGCCAGCAGTTTCCTAGTTGCGGGCACAGATACGCAGTATTTT	CASSFLVAGTDTQYF
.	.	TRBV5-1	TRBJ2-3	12	TGCGCCAGCGGTCGCGAGGGAGATACGCAGTATTTT	CASGREGDTQYF
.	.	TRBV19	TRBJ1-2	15	TGTGCCAGTAGAGTTACACCGCCGCCCAACTATGGCTACACCTTC	CASRVTPPPNYGYTF
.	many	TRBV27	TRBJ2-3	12	TGTGCCAGCAGGGGAAGGGCAGATACGCAGTATTTT	CASRGRADTQYF
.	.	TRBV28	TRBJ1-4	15	TGTGCCAGCAGTTTCTTAGGGCAGGGAGAAGAAAAACTGTTTTTT	CASSFLGQGEEKLFF
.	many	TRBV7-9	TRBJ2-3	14	TGTGCCAGCAGCCCCTCAGGCCCGGCAGATACGCAGTATTTT	CASSPSGPADTQYF
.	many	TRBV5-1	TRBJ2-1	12	TGCGCCAGCAGCTTGAACGGCGATGAGCAGTTCTTC	CASSLNGDEQFF
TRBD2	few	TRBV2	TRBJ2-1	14	TGTGCCAGCAATCCTGGGGGACTAGTGGCTGAGCAGTTCTTC	CASNPGGLVAEQFF
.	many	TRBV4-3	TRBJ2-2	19	TGCGCCAGCAGCCAAGATCTTGCGGGACAGATAATGAACACCGGGGAGCTGTTTTTT	CASSQDLAGQIMNTGELFF
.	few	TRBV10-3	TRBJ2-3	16	TGTGCCATCAGTGACCGGAGAGCGGCGAGCACAGATACGCAGTATTTT	CAISDRRAASTDTQYF
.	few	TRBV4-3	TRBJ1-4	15	TGCGCCAGCAGCCGAGGACAGTTGCCCGGAGAAAAACTGTTTTTT	CASSRGQLPGEKLFF
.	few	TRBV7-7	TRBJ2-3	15	TGTGCCAGCAGCTTAGGAGGGCAGGGCACAGATACGCAGTATTTT	CASSLGGQGTDTQYF
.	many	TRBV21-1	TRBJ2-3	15	TGTGCCAGCAGCGTCGGGACTAGGTACACAGATACGCAGTATTTT	CASSVGTRYTDTQYF
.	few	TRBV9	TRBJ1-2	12	TGTGCCAGCAGCCGGGATACCCATGGCTACACCTTC	CASSRDTHGYTF
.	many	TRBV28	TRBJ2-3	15	TGTGCCAGCAGTGTAGCGGCGGACCGCACAGATACGCAGTATTTT	CASSVAADRTDTQYF
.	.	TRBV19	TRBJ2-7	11	TGTGCCAGTAGTACCGCCTACGAGCAGTACTTC	CASSTAYEQYF
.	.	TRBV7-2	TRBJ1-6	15	TGTGCCAGCAGCTTATACGGGGAGTCCAATTCACCCCTCCACTTT	CASSLYGESNSPLHF
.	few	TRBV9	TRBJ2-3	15	TGTGCCAGCAGCGTTTCAGGGGCCTTCACAGATACGCAGTATTTT	CASSVSGAFTDTQYF
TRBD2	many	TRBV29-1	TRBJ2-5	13	TGCAGCGTTGATGGGACTAGCAGGGACCGCATCAACTTC	CSVDGTSRDRINF
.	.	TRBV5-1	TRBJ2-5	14	TGCGCCAGCAGCTCGGGACCTAGTCAAGAGACCCAGTACTTC	CASSSGPSQETQYF
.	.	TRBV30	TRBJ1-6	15	TGTGCCTGGAGTGTAAGCTCCGGTGGTAGATCACCCCTCCACTTT	CAWSVSSGGRSPLHF
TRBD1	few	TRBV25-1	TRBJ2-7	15	TGTGCCAGCAGTGAGATTTCCGGGACAGTCTACGAGCAGTACTTC	CASSEISGTVYEQYF
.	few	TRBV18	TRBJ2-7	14	TGTGCCAGCTCACCATCGGGGATGTCCTACGAGCAGTACTTC	CASSPSGMSYEQYF
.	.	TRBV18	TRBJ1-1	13	TGTGCCAGCTCAGCCGAGGGACCGGCTGAAGCTTTCTTT	CASSAEGPAEAFF